The T cell receptor beta chain described here comes from a study of blood T cell repertoires in COVID-19. As originally analysed: Reference gene primer amplification yielded estimated nucleated cell counts. Sequencing used immunoSEQ multiplex PCR; TCRdb keeps in-frame clones, though not all of them. D and trimming were read from the DNA, whereas the V and J calls and clone size are those reported in that table. The data contain about 190,000 clones, 79% of them singletons. V was pared by 5 bases and J by 3 bases, with 14 bases between. Per the germline V gene, CDR1 is SGHVS and CDR2 is FQNEAQ. The CDR3 extends over 14 amino acids.

The rearrangement uses TRBV7-8 and TRBJ2-7; TRBD1 is a possible D gene (6 bases). The source is a man aged 60-69 years with active or convalescent COVID-19. Input material: peripheral blood. The CDR3 bases are TGTGCCAGCAGCGCAAAAACAGGGTTCTACGAGCAGTACTTC. It specifies CASSAKTGFYEQYF. The variable domain in full, completed from reference TRBV7-8 and TRBJ2-7, reads GAGVSQSPRYKVAKRGQDVALRCDPISGHVSLFWYQQALGQGPEFLTYFQNEAQLDKSGLPSDRFFAERPEGSVSTLKIQRTQQEDSAVYLCASSAKTGFYEQYFGPGTRLTVT.